Below, 32 T cell receptor beta chains from the same sample are listed, as sequenced in a study of T cell responses to AZD1222 COVID-19 vaccine. Some clones are missing from TCRdb's copy, which holds only in-frame ones; the method was immunoSEQ multiplex PCR. The sample holds tens of thousands of clones, about 85% seen once. The input for sequencing was peripheral blood, taken on day 0 of AZD1222 vaccination. Source of these receptors: an adult in good health.

The chain has TRBV6-6 and TRBJ1-3; 10 bases agree with TRBD1. The CDR3 is 18 residues long. Per the germline V gene, CDR1 is MNHNY and CDR2 is SVGAGI (reference sequence). The trim removed 5 bases at V and 11 bases at J, leaving 21 bases unmatched. The CDR3 loop is CASSPGTGVLQAGSPIYF. In DNA, the CDR3 is TGTGCCAGCAGTCCCGGGACAGGGGTACTCCAAGCTGGGAGCCCCATATATTTT.

This chain joins TRBV23-1 and TRBJ1-1; 7 bases are shared with TRBD1. TRBV23-1 is an ORF, with its function uncertain. The CDR3 loop spans 14 amino acids. The V gene end was trimmed by 7 bases and the J gene end by 4 bases; junction bases not matched to a gene: 9. CDR3 DNA sequence: TGCGCCAGCACCCTTCCCCAGGGGGGCACTGAAGCTTTCTTT. Residues: CASTLPQGGTEAFF.

J is TRBJ2-3 and V is TRBV5-1; 12 bases are a match to TRBD2. The junction had 15 bases not matched to a gene; V was cut back by 4 bases and J by 0 bases. This CDR3 is 20 amino acids long. Germline-derived CDR1 and CDR2 are SGHRS and YFSETQ. The CDR3 loop reads CASSTRTSGAHFTSTDTQYF. Written as DNA, the CDR3 is TGCGCCAGCAGCACTAGGACTAGCGGGGCCCATTTTACGAGCACAGATACGCAGTATTTT.

In its sample, this clone was seen once. V is TRBV28 and J is TRBJ1-5, with 12 bases identical to TRBD1. The CDR3 has 15 amino acids. With V trimmed by 6 bases and J by 7 bases, 7 bases remained unmatched. Germline CDR1 MDHEN, CDR2 SYDVKM. The CDR3 is CASRPGTGGGQPQHF. The CDR3, as DNA: TGTGCCAGCAGACCAGGGACAGGGGGCGGACAGCCCCAGCATTTT.

CDR3 region: CASSPGTPEQFF. CDR3 nucleotide sequence: TGTGCCAGCAGCCCGGGGACCCCAGAGCAGTTCTTC. The genes are TRBV9 and TRBJ2-1; either TRBD1 or TRBD2 may supply D (5 bases each). The V end was cut by 4 bases, the J end by 10 bases, with 12 bases between. The CDR3 length is 12 residues. Per the germline V gene, CDR1 is SGDLS and CDR2 is YYNGEE. Full variable domain (remainder filled in from reference TRBV9 and TRBJ2-1): DSGVTQTPKHLITATGQRVTLRCSPRSGDLSVYWYQQSLDQGLQFLIQYYNGEERAKGNILERFSAQQFPDLHSELNLSSLELGDSALYFCASSPGTPEQFFGPGTRLTVL.

The chain recombines TRBV5-8 with TRBJ1-1, with D tentatively TRBD1 (5 bases). Trimming removed 6 bases at V and 6 bases at J, with 27 bases between. The CDR3 consists of 17 residues. Per germline, CDR1 SGHTS and CDR2 YDEGEE. The CDR3 sequence: CASTSLLGTSIRAEAFF. CDR3 DNA sequence: TGTGCCAGCACCTCTTTACTGGGGACTAGCATAAGGGCTGAAGCTTTCTTT.

This clone was counted a single time. The chain carries TRBV19 and TRBJ2-1; 15 bases agree with TRBD2. Germline lookup yields CDR1 LNHDA and CDR2 SQIVND (reference sequence). V shed 3 bases and J 0 bases; nucleotides not matched to a gene: 9. The CDR3 loop spans 20 amino acids. CDR3 in amino acids: CASSMGVGLAGGSSYNEQFF. The CDR3, as DNA: TGTGCCAGTAGTATGGGTGTGGGACTAGCGGGAGGATCCTCCTACAATGAGCAGTTCTTC.

This rearrangement joins TRBV19 to TRBJ1-3; D remains unclear. Germline values: CDR1 LNHDA, CDR2 SQIVND (reference sequence). The germline V and J ends were trimmed by 6 bases and 4 bases, with 10 bases remaining between them. The CDR3 consists of 13 residues. As DNA, the CDR3 is TGTGCCAGTAGGGCGGATGCCGGAAACACCATATATTTT. It encodes CASRADAGNTIYF.

The chain recombines TRBV3-1 (or the pseudogene TRBV3-2) with TRBJ1-4; 7 nucleotides agree with TRBD1. V lost 0 bases to trimming and J lost 8 bases; unmatched junction nucleotides: 9. The CDR3 is made up of 16 amino acids. Germline V gene data show CDR1 as LGHDT and CDR2 as YNNKEL (reference sequence). CDR3 nucleotide sequence: TGTGCCAGCAGCCAAGAGGGCAGGGGGAGTGAGGAAAAACTGTTTTTT. Residues: CASSQEGRGSEEKLFF.

The V and J genes are TRBV7-9 and TRBJ2-5; the D gene could be TRBD1 or TRBD2 (6 bases each). The length of the CDR3 is 14 residues. Germline CDR1 is SEHNR and CDR2 is FQNEAQ (reference sequence). Trimming removed 1 base at V and 4 bases at J, with 10 bases between. This CDR3 is CASSLVTGAETQYF. The CDR3 region has the DNA TGTGCCAGCAGCTTAGTTACGGGGGCAGAGACCCAGTACTTC.

V gene TRBV7-8 combines with J gene TRBJ1-2; the D gene is possibly TRBD1 (6 bases). This CDR3 contains 18 residues. V was trimmed by 1 base and J by 4 bases, leaving 22 bases between them. The germline CDR1 and CDR2 sequences are SGHVS and FQNEAQ. As DNA, the CDR3 is TGTGCCAGCAGCTTAGAAGTAACAGGGACGTTTGGCGTCTATGGCTACACCTTC. It specifies CASSLEVTGTFGVYGYTF.

The rearrangement joins TRBV29-1 to TRBJ1-1; 12 bases map to TRBD1. Germline V gives CDR1 SQVTM, CDR2 ANQGSEA. Trimming took 4 bases from V and 5 from J; bases not matched to a gene: 8. This CDR3 spans 15 amino acids. CDR3 sequence (DNA): TGCAGCGTTGCCGGGACAGGGGGCGTGTGGACTGAAGCTTTCTTT. Translating gives CSVAGTGGVWTEAFF.

This clone has only one observation. CDR3 sequence (DNA): TGTGCCAGCAGCTTATGGCAGTCCTCCTCGGGGGATGGCTACACCTTC. Its translation: CASSLWQSSSGDGYTF. This chain uses TRBV7-9 with TRBJ1-2, with D possibly being TRBD1 (5 bases). The length of the CDR3 is 16 residues. V lost 2 bases and J lost 6, with 19 bases in between. Germline lookup yields CDR1 SEHNR and CDR2 FQNEAQ (reference sequence).

The V gene is TRBV18, the J gene TRBJ2-7, with 8 positions matching TRBD1. Germline CDR1 KGHSH, CDR2 LQKENI. Losses at the gene ends were 3 bases for V and 9 bases for J; bases not matched to a gene: 10. The CDR3 extends over 14 amino acids. DNA of the CDR3: TGTGCCAGCTCACCGGCAGGGGGCAGAAGTTCGCAGTACTTC. Amino acid sequence: CASSPAGGRSSQYF.

This clone occurred a few times. This chain uses TRBV7-9 with TRBJ2-7; D is possibly TRBD2 (5 bases). The CDR3 is 13 residues long. In germline, CDR1 is SEHNR, CDR2 FQNEAQ (reference sequence). V shed 3 bases and J shed 2 bases, with 8 bases lying between them. This CDR3 is CASSLYGTYEQYF. The CDR3 DNA reads as TGTGCCAGCAGCTTGTACGGGACCTACGAGCAGTACTTC.

The chain recombines TRBV5-1 with TRBJ1-1; weak D call: TRBD1 (6 bases). This CDR3 has 14 amino acids. Germline V lookup: CDR1 SGHRS, CDR2 YFSETQ. Trimming pared 5 bases from V and 5 bases from J, leaving 16 bases between. The chain's CDR3 is CASRVGGAETEAFF. The DNA of the CDR3 is TGCGCCAGCAGAGTGGGGGGCGCTGAGACTGAAGCTTTCTTT.

The genes are TRBV6-5 and TRBJ2-2; D gene unclear. Germline assignment: CDR1 MNHEY and CDR2 SVGAGI. The CDR3 is 14 amino acids. V lost 2 bases and J 1 base, leaving 5 bases between the germline ends. CDR3 DNA sequence: TGTGCCAGCAGTTACAGGGAGAACACCGGGGAGCTGTTTTTT. It encodes CASSYRENTGELFF.

J is TRBJ1-5 and V is TRBV7-2; D not resolved. Trimming removed 2 bases at V and 7 bases at J, with 18 bases between. CDR3 length: 16 residues. The germline gives CDR1 SGHTA, CDR2 FQGNSA. This chain's CDR3 is CASSLIPDRYGQPQHF. CDR3 nucleotide sequence: TGTGCCAGCAGCTTAATCCCGGATCGATACGGGCAGCCCCAGCATTTT.

The J gene is TRBJ2-7, the V gene TRBV19, with 9 bases identical to TRBD2. This CDR3 region has 15 residues. CDR1 LNHDA and CDR2 SQIVND come from the germline V gene (reference sequence). V trimming: 3 bases; J trimming: 0 bases; junction bases outside the gene matches: 3. CDR3: CASSIGAGGSYEQYF. The CDR3, as DNA: TGTGCCAGTAGTATCGGAGCGGGAGGCTCCTACGAGCAGTACTTC.

The chain has TRBV11-1 and TRBJ2-2, with TRBD1 matching over 8 bases. This CDR3 region has 14 residues. Germline V CDR1 and CDR2: SGHAT, FQDESV (reference sequence). Trimming cost V 5 bases and J 6 bases; bases outside gene matches: 5. This CDR3 reads CASSPDREAGELFF. CDR3 DNA sequence: TGTGCCAGCAGCCCGGACAGGGAGGCCGGGGAGCTGTTTTTT.

This clone is deemed medium-sized (0.01 to 0.1%). The V and J genes are TRBV24-1 and TRBJ2-1; D may be TRBD1 (5 bases). Trimming took 10 bases from V and 5 from J, leaving 11 bases between them. The CDR3 is 12 residues long. The germline V gene has CDR1 KGHDR and CDR2 SFDVKD. The DNA of the CDR3 is TGTGCCACAGGGGTTGGGGACAATGAGCAGTTCTTC. Protein sequence: CATGVGDNEQFF.

This chain links TRBV7-9 with TRBJ2-7; D call uncertain. Germline CDR1 and CDR2: SEHNR and FQNEAQ (reference sequence). This CDR3 has 14 amino acids. V lost 3 bases to trimming and J lost 3 bases, with 12 bases between them. DNA for the CDR3: TGTGCCAGCAGCTTTCTCCTGTCGGACTACGAGCAGTACTTC. This codes for CASSFLLSDYEQYF. Using reference TRBV7-9 and TRBJ2-7 for the parts outside the CDR3, the full variable domain is DTGVSQNPRHKITKRGQNVTFRCDPISEHNRLYWYRQTLGQGPEFLTYFQNEAQLEKSRLLSDRFSAERPKGSFSTLEIQRTEQGDSAMYLCASSFLLSDYEQYFGPGTRLTVT.

The chain has TRBV6-5 and TRBJ1-1; D not resolved. CDR3 length equals 13 residues. Trimming removed 5 bases at V and 6 bases at J, with 13 bases between. The V gene's germline CDR1 is MNHEY and CDR2 SVGAGI. The CDR3 nucleotides read TGTGCCAGCAGTCTGCAGGTAACGGCTGAAGCTTTCTTT. Translating gives CASSLQVTAEAFF.

This clone has only a few counts. This rearrangement joins TRBV2 to TRBJ2-7, with D perhaps matching TRBD2 (5 bases). Germline V gene lookup returns CDR1 SNHLY and CDR2 FYNNEI. This CDR3 comprises 14 residues. The V end lost 1 base, the J end lost 7 bases, and 14 bases lay between the germline ends. The CDR3 bases are TGTGCCAGCAGTGAAGGGACCCCCCCGGGGGAGCAGTACTTC. It specifies CASSEGTPPGEQYF.

This chain joins TRBV11-2 and TRBJ2-3, with 11 bases identical to TRBD2. This CDR3 region has 18 residues. The germline V gene has CDR1 SGHAT and CDR2 FQNNGV. V lost 6 bases, J lost 0 bases, and 11 bases stayed unmatched. The CDR3, as DNA: TGTGCCAGCAGTTATCCCACCGGGACTAGCGGAAGCACAGATACGCAGTATTTT. Protein: CASSYPTGTSGSTDTQYF. The full variable domain, its missing parts supplied by reference TRBV11-2 and TRBJ2-3, is EAGVAQSPRYKIIEKRQSVAFWCNPISGHATLYWYQQILGQGPKLLIQFQNNGVVDDSQLPKDRFSAERLKGVDSTLKIQPAKLEDSAVYLCASSYPTGTSGSTDTQYFGPGTRLTVL.

This clone was found a few times. The chain is built from TRBV7-8 and TRBJ2-1, with TRBD2 matching over 8 bases. The CDR3 totals 16 residues. CDR1 SGHVS and CDR2 FQNEAQ come from the germline V gene. V shed 5 bases and J 8 bases; nucleotides not matched to a gene: 14. CDR3 DNA sequence: TGTGCCAGCAGCCCACAGGGACTAGTTCCGAGCGATGAGCAGTTCTTC. Protein: CASSPQGLVPSDEQFF.

V is TRBV3-1 (or the pseudogene TRBV3-2) and J is TRBJ1-4; D is ambiguous. The CDR3 spans 15 residues. Germline CDR1 LGHDT, CDR2 YNNKEL (reference sequence). Trimming stripped 1 base from V and 3 bases from J, with 9 bases between. The CDR3 sequence: CASSQGVIANEKLFF. The CDR3 DNA reads as TGTGCCAGCAGCCAAGGTGTGATTGCTAATGAAAAACTGTTTTTT.

The V gene is TRBV13, the J gene TRBJ2-3; D possibly corresponds to TRBD1 (6 bases). Germline CDR1 is PRHDT and CDR2 is FYEKMQ (reference sequence). V dropped 1 base and J dropped 4 bases, with 9 bases sitting between them. The CDR3 runs 14 residues. CDR3: CASSLAQGADTQYF. The DNA of the CDR3 is TGTGCCAGCAGCTTAGCACAGGGAGCAGATACGCAGTATTTT.

The chain employs TRBV12-3 or TRBV12-4 and TRBJ2-5; no definite D call. The CDR3 spans 13 residues. Trimming stripped 3 bases from V and 5 bases from J, with 10 bases between. The CDR3 region is CASSFSGPETQYF. As DNA, the CDR3 is TGTGCCAGCAGTTTTTCCGGCCCCGAGACCCAGTACTTC.

This chain joins TRBV5-1 and TRBJ2-7; TRBD1 agrees at 7 bases. The V and J ends lost 4 bases and 4 bases, in that order; junction bases with no gene match: 14. The germline V gene encodes CDR1 SGHRS and CDR2 YFSETQ. The CDR3 spans 16 residues. CDR3 loop: CASSVTAGGTKYEQYF. The CDR3 nucleotides are TGCGCCAGCAGCGTGACCGCAGGGGGTACCAAATACGAGCAGTACTTC.

The sample holds one count of this clone. The genes are TRBV11-3 and TRBJ2-1; 10 bases match TRBD2. V lost 2 bases and J lost 9; bases outside the gene matches: 10. Per germline, CDR1 SGHNT and CDR2 YENEEA. This CDR3 comprises 16 residues. CDR3: CASSLKASGSNAEQFF. CDR3 DNA sequence: TGTGCCAGCAGCTTAAAGGCTAGCGGGAGTAATGCTGAGCAGTTCTTC.

The genes are TRBV6-5 and TRBJ2-7; 7 positions match TRBD2. The germline gives CDR1 MNHEY, CDR2 SVGAGI. This CDR3 contains 16 residues. The J segment lost 1 base and the V segment lost 0 bases, leaving 6 bases of the junction unmatched. CDR3 DNA sequence: TGTGCCAGCAGTTACTCAAGCGGGATACGATCCTACGAGCAGTACTTC. This sequence encodes CASSYSSGIRSYEQYF.